This is a list of T cell receptor beta chains from one sample in a study of blood T cell repertoires in COVID-19. Assay: immunoSEQ multiplex PCR; the TCRdb copy retains only in-frame clones and omits some. This table has approximately 54,000 clones, 80% to 90% appearing once. The specimen was peripheral blood. These receptors were obtained from a woman aged 55 to 70 with acute or convalescent COVID-19. Both conserved end residues are part of each CDR3. The D gene is left open where the match is weak. Only some rows state a clone size, as once, few, many or a class for expanded clones.

>TRBJ2-1|TRBV7-8|TRBD2|NA
CASSPGLAGGNEQFF
TGTGCCAGCAGCCCGGGACTAGCGGGAGGCAATGAGCAGTTCTTC
>TRBJ1-4|TRBV15|NA|NA
CATSREAGATNEKLFF
TGTGCCACCAGCAGAGAGGCGGGGGCAACTAATGAAAAACTGTTTTTT
>TRBJ2-7|TRBV11-2|TRBD1|NA
CASSLRDRGRYEQYF
TGTGCCAGCAGCTTAAGGGACAGGGGCAGATACGAGCAGTACTTC
>TRBJ2-5|TRBV5-1|TRBD1|NA
CASSVGTAGQETQYF
TGCGCCAGCAGCGTCGGGACAGCCGGGCAGGAGACCCAGTACTTC
>TRBJ2-2|TRBV11-3|TRBD1|NA
CASSLDDRGQYTGELFF
TGTGCCAGCAGCTTAGATGACAGGGGGCAGTACACCGGGGAGCTGTTTTTT
>TRBJ2-7|TRBV5-4|TRBD1|NA
CASSFRQGNEQYF
TGTGCCAGCAGCTTCCGACAGGGGAACGAGCAGTACTTC
>TRBJ2-2|TRBV30|NA|NA
CAWSPTGELFF
TGTGCCTGGAGCCCAACCGGGGAGCTGTTTTTT
>TRBJ2-2|TRBV10-1|TRBD1|NA
CASSLTTGAGELFF
TGCGCCAGCAGTTTAACAACAGGGGCCGGGGAGCTGTTTTTT
>TRBJ1-1|TRBV28|TRBD1|NA
CASSRGDRGLYTEAFF
TGTGCCAGCAGTCGGGGGGACAGGGGGCTATACACTGAAGCTTTCTTT
>TRBJ2-5|TRBV6-1|NA|NA
CASSIRGLAETQYF
TGTGCCAGCAGTATCAGGGGTCTTGCGGAGACCCAGTACTTC
>TRBJ1-1|TRBV3-1/TRBV3-2|TRBD1|few
CASSPDRATEAFF
TGTGCCAGCAGCCCGGACAGGGCCACTGAAGCTTTCTTT
>TRBJ2-1|TRBV2|TRBD2|NA
CASRGLAVYNEQFF
TGTGCCAGCAGGGGACTAGCGGTTTACAATGAGCAGTTCTTC
>TRBJ1-1|TRBV9|TRBD1|NA
CASSAAGTGVEAFF
TGTGCCAGCAGCGCGGCCGGGACAGGGGTTGAAGCTTTCTTT
>TRBJ1-1|TRBV5-1|TRBD1|NA
CASSLDRAQNTEAFF
TGCGCTAGCAGCTTGGACAGGGCCCAGAACACTGAAGCTTTCTTT
>TRBJ1-5|TRBV5-1|TRBD1|NA
CASSLSGQGNQPQHF
TGCGCCAGCAGCTTGTCGGGACAGGGGAATCAGCCCCAGCATTTT
>TRBJ1-5|TRBV5-4|NA|NA
CASSLRGSNQPQHF
TGTGCCAGCAGCTTGCGGGGGAGCAATCAGCCCCAGCATTTT
>TRBJ1-5|TRBV2|TRBD1|NA
CASSSGQGHQPQHF
TGTGCCAGCAGTTCCGGACAGGGGCACCAGCCCCAGCATTTT
>TRBJ1-3|TRBV3-1/TRBV3-2|NA|NA
CASSQVSGRRGNTIYF
TGTGCCAGCAGCCAAGTTTCCGGCCGGAGAGGAAACACCATATATTTT
>TRBJ1-4|TRBV18|NA|NA
CASSPPTKREKLFF
TGTGCCAGCTCACCACCGACAAAACGGGAAAAACTGTTTTTT
>TRBJ1-2|TRBV11-2|TRBD1|NA
CASSLEGQGRSYTF
TGTGCCAGCAGCTTAGAGGGACAGGGACGCAGCTACACCTTC
>TRBJ1-6|TRBV13|NA|NA
CASSPRQADYNSPLHF
TGTGCCAGCAGCCCTCGACAGGCTGACTATAATTCACCCCTCCACTTT
>TRBJ2-7|TRBV6-2/TRBV6-3|TRBD2|NA
CASSLSGGRNYEQYF
TGTGCCAGCAGTCTTAGCGGGGGGAGGAACTACGAGCAGTACTTC
>TRBJ1-6|TRBV2|TRBD1|NA
CASSEQGGGSNSPLHF
TGTGCCAGCAGTGAACAGGGGGGTGGGAGTAATTCACCCCTCCACTTT
>TRBJ2-1|TRBV4-1|TRBD2|NA
CASSLLTSGADEQFF
TGCGCCAGCAGCCTACTGACTAGCGGGGCTGATGAGCAGTTCTTC
>TRBJ2-7|TRBV3-1/TRBV3-2|NA|medium-sized
CASSQDGTTGTSMYEQYF
TGTGCCAGCAGCCAAGATGGCACTACCGGGACTTCGATGTACGAGCAGTACTTC
>TRBJ1-1|TRBV6-4|NA|NA
CASSDSSRGTEAFF
TGTGCCAGCAGTGACTCTTCACGGGGTACTGAAGCTTTCTTT
>TRBJ1-1|TRBV6-4|NA|NA
CASSDLGKGEKNTEAFF
TGTGCCAGCAGTGACCTGGGGAAGGGAGAAAAGAACACTGAAGCTTTCTTT
>TRBJ1-1|TRBV6-5|NA|NA
CASRAGFTEAFF
TGTGCCAGCAGGGCAGGGTTCACTGAAGCTTTCTTT
>TRBJ1-3|TRBV30|NA|NA
CACLTTSGNTIYF
TGTGCCTGCCTGACAACATCTGGAAACACCATATATTTT
>TRBJ2-4|TRBV7-9|TRBD2|NA
CASSTGVAGLGPKNIQYF
TGTGCCAGCAGTACCGGAGTAGCGGGGTTAGGGCCCAAAAACATTCAGTACTTC
>TRBJ2-6|TRBV5-6|NA|once
CASSQGPGANVLTF
TGTGCCAGCAGCCAGGGGCCAGGGGCCAACGTCCTGACTTTC
>TRBJ2-7|TRBV27|NA|NA
CASSLRENSYEQYF
TGTGCCAGCAGCCTGAGGGAAAACTCCTACGAGCAGTACTTC
>TRBJ2-7|TRBV7-9|TRBD1|NA
CASSLGTGGTYEQYF
TGTGCCAGCAGCTTAGGGACAGGGGGGACCTACGAGCAGTACTTC
>TRBJ1-1|TRBV6-4|TRBD1|NA
CASSDSYRGLSEAFF
TGTGCCAGCAGTGACTCTTACAGGGGGTTATCTGAAGCTTTCTTT
>TRBJ2-2|TRBV3-1/TRBV3-2|NA|NA
CASSLGQTTGELFF
TGTGCCAGCAGCCTAGGACAGACCACCGGGGAGCTGTTTTTT
>TRBJ2-1|TRBV7-2|NA|NA
CASSLVRGDYNEQFF
TGTGCCAGCAGCTTAGTCCGCGGGGACTACAATGAGCAGTTCTTC
>TRBJ2-3|TRBV7-9|NA|once
CARGTDSDTQYF
TGTGCCCGCGGGACAGATTCAGATACGCAGTATTTT
>TRBJ2-3|TRBV5-6|TRBD2|NA
CASSLGGGQDTQYF
TGTGCCAGCAGCTTGGGCGGGGGTCAAGATACGCAGTATTTT
>TRBJ1-1|TRBV25-1|TRBD1|few
CASSPTGITEAFF
TGTGCCAGCAGTCCGACAGGGATCACTGAAGCTTTCTTT
>TRBJ2-1|TRBV9|TRBD2|NA
CASSISGGVNEQFF
TGTGCCAGCAGCATTAGCGGGGGGGTGAATGAGCAGTTCTTC
>TRBJ2-7|TRBV3-1/TRBV3-2|NA|NA
CASSHDGISYEQYF
TGTGCCAGCAGCCATGACGGGATATCCTACGAGCAGTACTTC
>TRBJ2-7|TRBV6-5|TRBD1|NA
CASSRDRGTYEQYF
TGTGCCAGCAGTCGGGACAGGGGGACCTACGAGCAGTACTTC
>TRBJ1-2|TRBV11-2|TRBD1|NA
CASSLDLPRTGGYGYTF
TGTGCCAGCAGCTTAGACCTTCCTCGGACAGGGGGGTATGGCTACACCTTC
>TRBJ1-5|TRBV5-1|TRBD1|few
CASSPSGGHGNQPQHF
TGCGCCAGCAGTCCTTCAGGGGGCCATGGCAATCAGCCCCAGCATTTT
>TRBJ2-4|TRBV6-5|NA|NA
CASSYSRGGKNIQYF
TGTGCCAGCAGTTACTCGAGGGGGGGCAAAAACATTCAGTACTTC
>TRBJ2-7|TRBV5-4|NA|NA
CASSFVAGPSYEQYF
TGTGCCAGCAGCTTCGTGGCGGGACCATCCTACGAGCAGTACTTC
>TRBJ2-3|TRBV5-8|TRBD1|NA
CASSSDRGPDTQYF
TGTGCCAGCAGCTCGGACAGGGGCCCCGATACGCAGTATTTT
>TRBJ1-6|TRBV28|NA|NA
CATTPPRQLSPLHF
TGTGCCACCACCCCCCCGAGACAGCTTTCACCCCTCCACTTT
>TRBJ1-4|TRBV5-1|NA|NA
CASSLAGSTNEKLFF
TGCGCCAGCAGCTTGGCAGGATCAACTAATGAAAAACTGTTTTTT
>TRBJ1-1|TRBV18|TRBD1|NA
CASSTQGWSTEAFF
TGTGCCAGCTCGACACAGGGGTGGAGCACTGAAGCTTTCTTT
>TRBJ2-7|TRBV10-3|TRBD1|NA
CAISEVFRQGLWNEQYF
TGTGCCATCAGCGAGGTGTTCAGACAGGGCCTCTGGAACGAGCAGTACTTC